This is a list of T cell receptor beta chains from one sample in a study of shared clonotypes between healthy human individuals. TCRdb keeps only in-frame clones here, not all; method: immunoSEQ multiplex PCR. Of over 2 million clones in the sample, 92% were seen once. Specimen: naive CD4+ T cells from PBMCs. The receptors were gathered from a man younger than 35 in good health. Some clones in this sample may be carry-over from other donors' samples. CDR3s include the opening cysteine and the closing phenylalanine or tryptophan. Fields, in order: J gene, D gene, clone size, V gene, CDR3 DNA, CDR3 protein. A D gene is named only where the DNA matches it firmly. Rows may omit the clone size; those that give it use once, few, many or a size class.

J gene: TRBJ2-3
D gene: -
clone size: -
V gene: TRBV13
CDR3 DNA: TGTGCCAGCAGCCCACCAAACACAGATACGCAGTATTTT
CDR3 protein: CASSPPNTDTQYF

J gene: TRBJ2-1
D gene: TRBD2
clone size: -
V gene: TRBV7-2
CDR3 DNA: TGTGCCAGCAGCTTAATTCCTAGCGGGAGGGCTGTAAGTGAGCAGTTCTTC
CDR3 protein: CASSLIPSGRAVSEQFF

J gene: TRBJ1-2
D gene: TRBD1
clone size: once
V gene: TRBV4-2
CDR3 DNA: TGTGCCAGCAGCCAACCTGGACAGGACTATGGCTACACCTTC
CDR3 protein: CASSQPGQDYGYTF

J gene: TRBJ1-3
D gene: TRBD1
clone size: -
V gene: TRBV6-1
CDR3 DNA: TGTGCCAGCAGTGAATCCGGGACAGGGATGATCTCTGGAAACACCATATATTTT
CDR3 protein: CASSESGTGMISGNTIYF

J gene: TRBJ2-7
D gene: -
clone size: -
V gene: TRBV5-1
CDR3 DNA: TGCGCCAGCAGCTTGAGGTCAGGGGTCGACGAGCAGTACTTC
CDR3 protein: CASSLRSGVDEQYF

J gene: TRBJ2-7
D gene: -
clone size: -
V gene: TRBV4-3
CDR3 DNA: TGCGCCAGCAGCCATACGACCGCGGGCGGGACCTACGAGCAGTACTTC
CDR3 protein: CASSHTTAGGTYEQYF

J gene: TRBJ2-3
D gene: -
clone size: -
V gene: TRBV25-1
CDR3 DNA: TGTGCCAGCAGTGAGGGTGGGCTGAACACAGATACGCAGTATTTT
CDR3 protein: CASSEGGLNTDTQYF

J gene: TRBJ2-2
D gene: -
clone size: -
V gene: TRBV6-1
CDR3 DNA: TGTGCCAGCACGGCAGGGGCGACCGGGGAGCTGTTTTTT
CDR3 protein: CASTAGATGELFF

J gene: TRBJ2-1
D gene: -
clone size: -
V gene: TRBV23-1
CDR3 DNA: TGCGCCAGCAGTCGCGGACAGAGCTCCTACAATGAGCAGTTCTTC
CDR3 protein: CASSRGQSSYNEQFF

J gene: TRBJ2-7
D gene: -
clone size: -
V gene: TRBV27
CDR3 DNA: TGTGCCAGCAGTTTTCCGCTCGAGCAGTACTTC
CDR3 protein: CASSFPLEQYF

J gene: TRBJ1-1
D gene: -
clone size: once
V gene: TRBV5-1
CDR3 DNA: TGCGCCAGCAGCTTGAATTTTTTTTTAGGTTTAAGACACATAGAAGCTTTCTTT
CDR3 protein: CASSLNFFLGLRHIEAFF

J gene: TRBJ1-1
D gene: -
clone size: -
V gene: TRBV5-1
CDR3 DNA: TGCGCCAGCAGCCGGACAAACGGGGACACTGAAGCTTTCTTT
CDR3 protein: CASSRTNGDTEAFF

J gene: TRBJ2-5
D gene: TRBD2
clone size: -
V gene: TRBV4-2
CDR3 DNA: TGTGCCAGCAGCCCCCAAACTAGCGGGAGACCGTCTTTCCAAGAGACCCAGTACTTC
CDR3 protein: CASSPQTSGRPSFQETQYF

J gene: TRBJ1-1
D gene: -
clone size: -
V gene: TRBV5-4
CDR3 DNA: TGTGCCAGCAGCTTATCAGGGACTAACACTGAAGCTTTCTTT
CDR3 protein: CASSLSGTNTEAFF

J gene: TRBJ2-7
D gene: TRBD2
clone size: -
V gene: TRBV4-1
CDR3 DNA: TGCGCCAGCAGCCAAGAAGTACTAGCGGAAGACGAGCAGTACTTC
CDR3 protein: CASSQEVLAEDEQYF

J gene: TRBJ2-7
D gene: TRBD2
clone size: -
V gene: TRBV28
CDR3 DNA: TGTGCCAGCGGGTATTTACTAGCGGGAGGGGGAGAGCAGTACTTC
CDR3 protein: CASGYLLAGGGEQYF

J gene: TRBJ2-2
D gene: -
clone size: -
V gene: TRBV7-8
CDR3 DNA: TGTGCCAGCAGCTTTGGTGCGGGCACCGGGGAGCTGTTTTTT
CDR3 protein: CASSFGAGTGELFF

J gene: TRBJ2-7
D gene: TRBD1
clone size: -
V gene: TRBV20-1
CDR3 DNA: TGCAGTGCGACAGGGGCCGAGCAGTACTTC
CDR3 protein: CSATGAEQYF

J gene: TRBJ2-3
D gene: -
clone size: -
V gene: TRBV7-3
CDR3 DNA: TGTGCCAGCAGCTTAACGTCTGAGGCGTGGGCAGATACGCAGTATTTT
CDR3 protein: CASSLTSEAWADTQYF

J gene: TRBJ2-7
D gene: TRBD2
clone size: -
V gene: TRBV5-1
CDR3 DNA: TGCGCCAGCAGCTTAGGGAGTAGCGGGAGGGCCCGCGAGCAGTACTTC
CDR3 protein: CASSLGSSGRAREQYF

J gene: TRBJ1-4
D gene: -
clone size: -
V gene: TRBV28
CDR3 DNA: TGTGCCAGCAGTTCCCACGGTGGAGTGGATGAAAAACTGTTTTTT
CDR3 protein: CASSSHGGVDEKLFF

J gene: TRBJ1-1
D gene: -
clone size: -
V gene: TRBV18
CDR3 DNA: TGTGCCAGCTCACCGAGGGCCACAATGAACACTGAAGCTTTCTTT
CDR3 protein: CASSPRATMNTEAFF

J gene: TRBJ2-7
D gene: -
clone size: -
V gene: TRBV7-3
CDR3 DNA: TGTGCCAGCAGCCCGGCAGGGCTAGCAGTAGAGCAGTACTTC
CDR3 protein: CASSPAGLAVEQYF

J gene: TRBJ2-5
D gene: -
clone size: once
V gene: TRBV6-5
CDR3 DNA: TGTGCCAGCAGTAAACAGCACACCCAAGAGACCCAGTACTTC
CDR3 protein: CASSKQHTQETQYF

J gene: TRBJ2-7
D gene: -
clone size: -
V gene: TRBV18
CDR3 DNA: TGTGCCAGCTCACCCAACTCAAAATTCCTCTACGAGCAGTACTTC
CDR3 protein: CASSPNSKFLYEQYF

J gene: TRBJ1-2
D gene: -
clone size: -
V gene: TRBV11-2
CDR3 DNA: TGTGCCAGCAGCCGAGCCGTTCCGGGTGGCTACACCTTC
CDR3 protein: CASSRAVPGGYTF

J gene: TRBJ2-5
D gene: -
clone size: -
V gene: TRBV30
CDR3 DNA: TGTGCCTGGAGTGTCGGAGGGTCTGGAGAGACCCAGTACTTC
CDR3 protein: CAWSVGGSGETQYF